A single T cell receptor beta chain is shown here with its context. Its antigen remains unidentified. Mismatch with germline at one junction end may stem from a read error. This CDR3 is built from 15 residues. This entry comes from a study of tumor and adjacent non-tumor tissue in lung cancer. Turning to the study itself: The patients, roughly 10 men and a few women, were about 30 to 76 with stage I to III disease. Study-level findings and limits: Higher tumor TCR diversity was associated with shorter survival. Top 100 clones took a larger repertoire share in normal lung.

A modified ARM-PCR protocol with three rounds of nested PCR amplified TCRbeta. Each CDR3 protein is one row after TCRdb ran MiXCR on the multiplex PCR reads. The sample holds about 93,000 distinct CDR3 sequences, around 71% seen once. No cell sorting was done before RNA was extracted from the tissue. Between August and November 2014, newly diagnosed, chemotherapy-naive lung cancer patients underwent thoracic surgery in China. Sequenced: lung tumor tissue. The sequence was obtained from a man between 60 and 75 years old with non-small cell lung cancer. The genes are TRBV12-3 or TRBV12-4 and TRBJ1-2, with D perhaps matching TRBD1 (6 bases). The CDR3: CASSLGGGGAYGYTF. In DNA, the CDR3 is TGTGCCAGCAGTCTAGGCGGGGGGGGCGCCTATGGCTATACCTTC.